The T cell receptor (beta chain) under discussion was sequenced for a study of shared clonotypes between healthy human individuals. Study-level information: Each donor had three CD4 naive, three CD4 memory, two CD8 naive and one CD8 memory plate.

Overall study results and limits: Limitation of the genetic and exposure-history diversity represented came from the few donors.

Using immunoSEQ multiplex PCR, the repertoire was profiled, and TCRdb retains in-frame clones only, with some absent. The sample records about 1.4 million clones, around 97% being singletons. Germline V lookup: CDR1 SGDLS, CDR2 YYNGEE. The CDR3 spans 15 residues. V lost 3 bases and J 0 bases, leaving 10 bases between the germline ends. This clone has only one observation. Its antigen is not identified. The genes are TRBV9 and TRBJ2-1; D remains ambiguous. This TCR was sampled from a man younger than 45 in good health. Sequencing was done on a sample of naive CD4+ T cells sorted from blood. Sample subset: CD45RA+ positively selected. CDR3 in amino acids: CASSGRGDSYNEQFF. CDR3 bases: TGTGCCAGCAGCGGCCGTGGGGACTCCTACAATGAGCAGTTCTTC.